This is a list of T cell receptor beta chains from one sample in a study of T cells after yellow fever vaccination. TCRdb redid the calling of the 5' RACE reads with MiXCR, one entry per CDR3 protein. Of fewer than 350,000 distinct CDR3 sequences listed, about 3.5% are singletons. This sample comprised PBMCs, obtained on the day of the yellow fever booster vaccination. All receptors derive from a man between 18 and 29 years old who received the YFV17D yellow fever vaccine. The CDR3 runs from the conserved cysteine through the conserved F or W. Fields, in order: V gene, CDR3 protein.

v_gene: TRBV4-1
CDR3aa: CASSQAGLQGAEAFF

v_gene: TRBV21-1
CDR3aa: CASSKPDAQETQYF

v_gene: TRBV5-4
CDR3aa: CASSRDLGNTEAFF

v_gene: TRBV20-1
CDR3aa: CSALRDTNTEAFF

v_gene: TRBV3-1
CDR3aa: CASSQDWTGINEQYF

v_gene: TRBV7-2
CDR3aa: CASSLEPGSNTGELFF

v_gene: TRBV6-5
CDR3aa: CASSEYRQGWTGELFF

v_gene: TRBV12-3/TRBV12-4
CDR3aa: CASSRPGRLYNEQFF

v_gene: TRBV12-2
CDR3aa: CASRLLDRETDNEQFF

v_gene: TRBV6-5
CDR3aa: CASTTSRGGYGYTF

v_gene: TRBV5-6
CDR3aa: CASSFGLNTGELFF

v_gene: TRBV16
CDR3aa: CASSHWDSPSGANVLTF

v_gene: TRBV5-4
CDR3aa: CASSREALGDGELFF

v_gene: TRBV18
CDR3aa: CASSPDLGGGFNEQFF

v_gene: TRBV12-3/TRBV12-4
CDR3aa: CASSLDRVGEKLFF

v_gene: TRBV5-1
CDR3aa: CASSFAVTSGQGSRGTEAFF

v_gene: TRBV5-8
CDR3aa: CASSLFTGNTIYF

v_gene: TRBV10-3
CDR3aa: CASRGTENTEAFF

v_gene: TRBV3-1
CDR3aa: CASSQFLGNTEAFF

v_gene: TRBV6-5
CDR3aa: CASSYADRRETQYF

v_gene: TRBV20-1
CDR3aa: CSARVRGANTGELFF

v_gene: TRBV5-5
CDR3aa: CASSLGGGFTGELFF

v_gene: TRBV5-1
CDR3aa: CASSPYRDQGYEQYF

v_gene: TRBV7-9
CDR3aa: CASSPRITQYF

v_gene: TRBV18
CDR3aa: CASSPPRNQPQHF

v_gene: TRBV5-5
CDR3aa: CASSFNSGAEQFF

v_gene: TRBV12-3/TRBV12-4
CDR3aa: CASSPRGTSTDTQYF

v_gene: TRBV6-2/TRBV6-3
CDR3aa: CASSARLAGGRNEQFF

v_gene: TRBV2
CDR3aa: CASSEWDAGSYNEQFF

v_gene: TRBV20-1
CDR3aa: CSANNVGADTQYF

v_gene: TRBV4-2
CDR3aa: CASSQDSGTGNTIYF

v_gene: TRBV5-1
CDR3aa: CASSMGGITGELFF

v_gene: TRBV7-9
CDR3aa: CASSLVPPLAESSYEQYF

v_gene: TRBV10-2
CDR3aa: CASRDRGSYNEQFF

v_gene: TRBV25-1
CDR3aa: CASSESPAVRQPQHF

v_gene: TRBV4-3
CDR3aa: CASSQDHRTREDTQYF

v_gene: TRBV14
CDR3aa: CASSTYRGRNEQYF

v_gene: TRBV20-1
CDR3aa: CSARGGTPISYNEQFF

v_gene: TRBV7-8
CDR3aa: CASRVGNPLDSPLHF

v_gene: TRBV2
CDR3aa: CASSEVTQETQYF

v_gene: TRBV25-1
CDR3aa: CASRRDRGRAFETQYF

v_gene: TRBV19
CDR3aa: CASMRSSGANVLTF

v_gene: TRBV5-1
CDR3aa: CASSLSAVQVETQYF

v_gene: TRBV12-3/TRBV12-4
CDR3aa: CASSRQGAGQPQHF

v_gene: TRBV7-2
CDR3aa: CASSLQLLGGLTDTQYF

v_gene: TRBV7-2
CDR3aa: CASSSGPTQYF

v_gene: TRBV5-1
CDR3aa: CASSRAGRGNTEAFF

v_gene: TRBV29-1
CDR3aa: CSVGGQPNTEAFF

v_gene: TRBV30
CDR3aa: CAWLNYGYTF

v_gene: TRBV21-1
CDR3aa: CATAGSVSQETQYF

v_gene: TRBV7-2
CDR3aa: CASSFGSGGTDTQYF

v_gene: TRBV5-8
CDR3aa: CASSSGGRGTDIQYF